This T cell receptor (beta chain) came from a study of blood T cell repertoires in COVID-19. Overall study context: The samples span acute and convalescent COVID-19 from the United States, Italy and Spain. PBMCs, B-cell-depleted T cells, or T cells were the source of the cDNA or gDNA that made up the material.

The method was immunoSEQ multiplex PCR; TCRdb's version includes in-frame clones alone and lacks a portion of them. The sample shows roughly 430,000 clones, around nine tenths of them seen only once. Cohort allocation depended upon clinical history that participants reported. It was within 2 weeks before study entry that exposed participants met a COVID-19 case. The CDR3 totals 15 residues. V was cut by 6 bases and J by 2 bases, with 14 bases left in between. Germline V gene lookup returns CDR1 MDHEN and CDR2 SYDVKM. The specimen sequenced was PBMCs or T cells enriched from blood (not recorded which). The source is a woman aged 18-29 years who had been exposed to COVID-19. V and J are TRBV28 and TRBJ1-5; TRBD1 is a possible D gene (6 bases). The CDR3 region is CASSLPGTRNQPQHF. CDR3 DNA: TGTGCCAGCAGCCTACCCGGGACACGCAATCAGCCCCAGCATTTT.